This entry is about one TCR beta chain. The data derive from a study of blood T cell repertoires in COVID-19. At the level of the study: The United States, Italy and Spain provided the acute and convalescent COVID-19 samples. The cDNA or gDNA used as material had been derived from T cells, B-cell-depleted T cells, or PBMCs.

Authors' methods: Quantification of nucleated cells was approximated via reference gene primer amplification. The protocol was immunoSEQ multiplex PCR, while the TCRdb copy is restricted to in-frame clones and leaves out a portion. The V and J calls and clone size are taken from that table; D and trimming were inferred from the DNA. The sample consists of roughly 77,000 clones, roughly 71% of them appearing once. The CDR3 runs to 14 residues. The V and J ends lost 6 bases and 8 bases, in that order; junction bases with no gene match: 7. CDR1 and CDR2 from the germline V gene are MNHEY and SMNVEV (reference sequence).

The specimen sequenced was peripheral blood. This clonotype was obtained from a man between 60 and 70 years old with COVID-19, enrolled during active disease. This chain uses TRBV27 with TRBJ1-4; 9 bases agree with TRBD1. CDR3 nucleotide sequence: TGTGCCAGCAGACCCGGGACAGGGAAGGAAAAACTGTTTTTT. This sequence encodes CASRPGTGKEKLFF.